This record concerns one T cell receptor (beta chain) sequence. The data stem from a study of T cell changes during pregnancy in multiple sclerosis. Germline values: CDR1 MNHEY, CDR2 SMNVEV (reference sequence). V was pared by 3 bases and J by 3 bases, with 4 bases of the junction left unmatched. The length of the CDR3 is 14 residues. Clones were sequenced by immunoSEQ multiplex PCR, and TCRdb holds only the in-frame ones, with some missing. The repertoire holds roughly 40,000 clones, with approximately 90% as singletons. The sequence came from a female donor with multiple sclerosis, enrolled in a pregnancy study. The chain links TRBV27 to TRBJ2-7; 8 bases line up with TRBD2. The sequencing here drew on CD4+ T cells from peripheral blood mononuclear cells, taken before pregnancy. The CDR3 here is CASSFSGDVYEQYF. The CDR3 DNA reads TGTGCCAGCAGTTTTAGCGGGGATGTCTACGAGCAGTACTTC.